This TCR beta chain appears in the sequencing data of a study of response to subunit inactivated influenza vaccine. TCRdb itself ran the RT-PCR reads through MiXCR, one entry per CDR3 protein. The repertoire holds 500,000 to 650,000 distinct CDR3 sequences, about 7.6% seen once, with 13% in the top ten. This clonotype was seen only a few times. Its antigen remains unidentified. General study points: There was a suggestion from the authors that each seasonal influenza vaccination recruits few new T cells.

This CDR3 comprises 15 residues. Per the germline V gene, CDR1 is GTSNPN and CDR2 is SVGIG (reference sequence). V shed 4 bases, J shed 5 bases, and the junction held 12 bases outside the gene matches. The origin of this receptor is a man aged 45-69 years who received an inactivated influenza vaccine. The sample in question was PBMCs from blood, obtained less than 25 months after vaccination. V is TRBV30 and J is TRBJ1-1; 8 bases align to TRBD1. The CDR3, as DNA: TGTGCCTGGACTCTCCCACTAGGACAGGGAACTGAAGCTTTCTTT. This sequence encodes CAWTLPLGQGTEAFF.